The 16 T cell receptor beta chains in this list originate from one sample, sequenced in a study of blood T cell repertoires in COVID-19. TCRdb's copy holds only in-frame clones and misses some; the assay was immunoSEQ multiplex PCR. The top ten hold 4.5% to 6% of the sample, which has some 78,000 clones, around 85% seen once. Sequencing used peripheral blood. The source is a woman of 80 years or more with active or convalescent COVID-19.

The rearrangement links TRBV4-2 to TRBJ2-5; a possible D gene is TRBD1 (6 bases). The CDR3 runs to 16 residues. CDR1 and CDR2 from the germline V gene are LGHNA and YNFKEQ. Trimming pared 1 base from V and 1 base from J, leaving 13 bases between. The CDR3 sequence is CASSQGSGVGQETQYF. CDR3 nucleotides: TGTGCCAGCAGCCAAGGATCAGGGGTGGGCCAAGAGACCCAGTACTTC.

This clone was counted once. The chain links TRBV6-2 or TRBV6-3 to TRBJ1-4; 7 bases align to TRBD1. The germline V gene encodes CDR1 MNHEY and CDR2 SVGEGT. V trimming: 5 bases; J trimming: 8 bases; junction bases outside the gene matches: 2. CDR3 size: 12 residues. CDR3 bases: TGTGCCAGCAGTGACAGGGTCGAAAAACTGTTTTTT. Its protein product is CASSDRVEKLFF.

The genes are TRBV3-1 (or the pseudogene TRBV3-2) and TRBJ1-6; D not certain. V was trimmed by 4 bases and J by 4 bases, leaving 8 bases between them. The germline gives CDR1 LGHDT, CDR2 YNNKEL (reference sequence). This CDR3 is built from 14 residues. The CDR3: CASSRLLYNSPLHF. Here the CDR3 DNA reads TGTGCCAGCAGCCGGCTACTATATAATTCACCCCTCCACTTT.

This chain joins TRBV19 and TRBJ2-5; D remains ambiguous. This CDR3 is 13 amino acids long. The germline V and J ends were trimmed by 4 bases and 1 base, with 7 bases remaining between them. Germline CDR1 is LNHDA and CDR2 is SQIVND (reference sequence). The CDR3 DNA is TGTGCCAGTAGTAGAGTTGTCCAAGAGACCCAGTACTTC. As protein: CASSRVVQETQYF. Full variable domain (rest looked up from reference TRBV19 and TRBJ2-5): DGGITQSPKYLFRKEGQNVTLSCEQNLNHDAMYWYRQDPGQGLRLIYYSQIVNDFQKGDIAEGYSVSREKKESFPLTVTSAQKNPTAFYLCASSRVVQETQYFGPGTRLLVL.

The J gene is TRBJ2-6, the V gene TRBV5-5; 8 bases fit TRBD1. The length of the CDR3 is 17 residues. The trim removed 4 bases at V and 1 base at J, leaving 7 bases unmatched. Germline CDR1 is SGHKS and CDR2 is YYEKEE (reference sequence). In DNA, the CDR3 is TGTGCCAGCAGCCCCGGGACAGGTTATTCTGGGGCCAACGTCCTGACTTTC. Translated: CASSPGTGYSGANVLTF.

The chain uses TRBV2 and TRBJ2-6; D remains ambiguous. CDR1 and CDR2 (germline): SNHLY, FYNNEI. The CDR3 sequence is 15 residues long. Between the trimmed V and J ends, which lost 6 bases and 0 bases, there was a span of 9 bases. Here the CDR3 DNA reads TGTGCCAGCAGATACTTCCCCTCTGGGGCCAACGTCCTGACTTTC. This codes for CASRYFPSGANVLTF.

CDR3 sequence reads: CSASSRRNTEAFF. The DNA of the CDR3 is TGCAGTGCTAGTTCTAGGCGGAACACTGAAGCTTTCTTT. The chain joins TRBV20-1 to TRBJ1-1; unclear D gene. CDR1 and CDR2 (germline): DFQATT, SNEGSKA (reference sequence). The CDR3 is 13 amino acids. The ends were cut back, 3 bases at V and 1 base at J, with 9 bases in the middle.

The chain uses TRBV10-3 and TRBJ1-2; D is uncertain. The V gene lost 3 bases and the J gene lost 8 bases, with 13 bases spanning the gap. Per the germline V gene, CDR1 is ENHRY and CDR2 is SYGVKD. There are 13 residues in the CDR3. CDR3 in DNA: TGTGCCATCAGTGACGGGGTACCGTCAGGCTACACCTTC. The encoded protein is CAISDGVPSGYTF.

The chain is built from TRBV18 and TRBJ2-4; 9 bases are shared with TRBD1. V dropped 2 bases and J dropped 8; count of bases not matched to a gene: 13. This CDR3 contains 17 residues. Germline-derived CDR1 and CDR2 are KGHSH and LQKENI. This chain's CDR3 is CASSPNRGQGLEDIQYF. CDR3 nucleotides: TGTGCCAGCTCACCAAATCGAGGACAGGGGCTAGAGGACATTCAGTACTTC. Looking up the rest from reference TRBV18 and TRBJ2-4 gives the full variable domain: NAGVMQNPRHLVRRRGQEARLRCSPMKGHSHVYWYRQLPEEGLKFMVYLQKENIIDESGMPKERFSAEFPKEGPSILRIQQVVRGDSAAYFCASSPNRGQGLEDIQYFGAGTRLSVL.

DNA of the CDR3: TGCGCCAGCAGCCCTGGCGGGGGGCACTCCTACGAGCAGTACTTC. Protein product: CASSPGGGHSYEQYF. The chain is built from TRBV4-3 and TRBJ2-7; 8 positions agree with TRBD2. The trim removed 4 bases at V and 0 bases at J, leaving 5 bases unmatched. The CDR3 has 15 amino acids. CDR1 is LGHNA and CDR2 is YSLEER in the germline V gene.

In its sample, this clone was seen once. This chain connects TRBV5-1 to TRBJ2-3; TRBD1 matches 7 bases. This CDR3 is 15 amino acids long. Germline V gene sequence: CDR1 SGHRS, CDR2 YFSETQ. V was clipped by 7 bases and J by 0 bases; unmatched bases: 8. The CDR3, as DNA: TGCGCCAGCTTAGGACAGGCTTCTAGCACAGATACGCAGTATTTT. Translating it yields CASLGQASSTDTQYF.

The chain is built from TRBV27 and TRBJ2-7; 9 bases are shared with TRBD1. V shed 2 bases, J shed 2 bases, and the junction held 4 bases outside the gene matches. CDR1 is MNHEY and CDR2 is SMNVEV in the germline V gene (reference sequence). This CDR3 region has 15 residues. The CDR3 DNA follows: TGTGCCAGCAGTTTAAGGGACAGGGCTCCCTACGAGCAGTACTTC. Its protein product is CASSLRDRAPYEQYF.

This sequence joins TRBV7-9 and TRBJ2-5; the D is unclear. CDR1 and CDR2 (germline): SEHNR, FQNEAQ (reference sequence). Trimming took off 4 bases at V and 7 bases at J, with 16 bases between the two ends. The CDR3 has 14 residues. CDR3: CASSSTTNPGTQYF. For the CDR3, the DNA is TGTGCCAGCAGCTCCACGACCAATCCAGGGACCCAGTACTTC.

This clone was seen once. This CDR3 reads CASSQPTATEAFF. The CDR3 DNA follows: TGCGCCAGCAGTCAACCGACAGCCACTGAAGCTTTCTTT. The chain is built from TRBV23-1 and TRBJ1-1; perhaps TRBD1 as D (5 bases). TRBV23-1 is an open reading frame whose function is uncertain. The CDR3 runs to 13 residues. The V end was cut by 2 bases, the J end by 4 bases, with 8 bases between.

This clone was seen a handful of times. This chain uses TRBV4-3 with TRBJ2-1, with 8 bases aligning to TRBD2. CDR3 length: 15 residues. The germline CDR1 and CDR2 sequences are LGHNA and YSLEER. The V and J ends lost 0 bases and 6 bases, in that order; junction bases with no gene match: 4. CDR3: CASSQEAAGANEQFF. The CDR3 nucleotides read TGCGCCAGCAGCCAAGAGGCAGCGGGAGCCAATGAGCAGTTCTTC.

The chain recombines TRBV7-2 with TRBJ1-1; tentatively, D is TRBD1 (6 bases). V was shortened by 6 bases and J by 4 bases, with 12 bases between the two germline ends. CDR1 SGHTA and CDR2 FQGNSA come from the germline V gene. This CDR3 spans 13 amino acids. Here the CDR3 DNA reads TGTGCCAGCAGTCTCTTACAGGGCACTGAAGCTTTCTTT. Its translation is CASSLLQGTEAFF. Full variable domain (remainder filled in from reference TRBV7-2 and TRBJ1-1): GAGVSQSPSNKVTEKGKDVELRCDPISGHTALYWYRQSLGQGLEFLIYFQGNSAPDKSGLPSDRFSAERTGGSVSTLTIQRTQQEDSAVYLCASSLLQGTEAFFGQGTRLTVV.